These 30 T cell receptor beta chains were all obtained from the same sample, sequenced in a study of post-analysis software for immune sequencing data. General study results and limits: Included in a set of about five TRBV segments more frequent in patients than controls were TRBV5-6, TRBV5-1 and TRBV20-1.

No cognate antigen is known for these TCRs. Carried by the TCR beta cDNA libraries were unique molecular identifiers. TCRdb re-derived calls from the PCR reads in MiXCR, one entry per CDR3 protein. The data show about 540,000 distinct CDR3 sequences, roughly 34% seen once. Sequencing was done on a sample of blood. The source is a girl between 2 and 17 years old with multiple sclerosis.

The CDR3 region has the DNA TGTGCCAGCAGGTCCCCTCTAGGGAACGAGCAGTACTTC. Translated: CASRSPLGNEQYF. This rearrangement joins TRBV7-2 to TRBJ2-7; D gene ambiguous. V lost 6 bases and J lost 5, with 14 bases in between. CDR3 length: 13 amino acids. Germline V gives CDR1 SGHTA, CDR2 FQGNSA.

This chain links TRBV19 with TRBJ1-1; 7 nucleotides match TRBD1. The CDR3 runs to 15 residues. Germline V gene sequence: CDR1 LNHDA, CDR2 SQIVND (reference sequence). Trimming removed 4 bases from V and 3 bases from J; junction bases left unmatched: 8. CDR3 in amino acids: CASSRMGQPDTEAFF. The CDR3 bases are TGTGCCAGTAGTAGGATGGGACAGCCCGACACTGAAGCTTTCTTT. The full variable domain, its missing parts supplied by reference TRBV19 and TRBJ1-1, is DGGITQSPKYLFRKEGQNVTLSCEQNLNHDAMYWYRQDPGQGLRLIYYSQIVNDFQKGDIAEGYSVSREKKESFPLTVTSAQKNPTAFYLCASSRMGQPDTEAFFGQGTRLTVV.

In nucleotides, the CDR3 is TGTGCCAGCAGCTTAGCTTGGGGCCGCTATGGCTACACCTTC. This codes for CASSLAWGRYGYTF. V and J are TRBV7-8 and TRBJ1-2; D is possibly TRBD1 (5 bases). V lost 0 bases, J lost 4 bases, and 9 bases lay in between. The germline gives CDR1 SGHVS, CDR2 FQNEAQ. CDR3 length equals 14 residues.

The chain uses TRBV29-1 and TRBJ1-3; D gene uncertain. In germline, CDR1 is SQVTM, CDR2 ANQGSEA. The V end lost 7 bases, the J end lost 3 bases, and 13 bases lay between the germline ends. The CDR3 contains 13 residues. CDR3: CSAGVNGGNTIYF. Here the CDR3 DNA reads TGCAGCGCTGGGGTCAATGGTGGAAACACCATATATTTT.

This clonotype was seen more than once but under ten times. The J gene is TRBJ2-1, the V gene TRBV6-6, with 13 bases aligning to TRBD2. CDR3 length equals 15 residues. Germline assignment: CDR1 MNHNY and CDR2 SVGAGI (reference sequence). V lost 4 bases, J lost 15 bases, and 12 bases stayed unmatched. CDR3 sequence (DNA): TGTGCCAGCAGTTCCCGACTAGCGGGGGGTACGGTTTTGTTCTTC. It yields the protein CASSSRLAGGTVLFF.

The chain uses TRBV14 and TRBJ1-2, with D uncertain. The V and J ends lost 0 bases and 4 bases respectively, with 18 bases between them. Germline values: CDR1 SGHDN, CDR2 FVKESK. The CDR3 sequence is 17 residues long. The CDR3 loop reads CASSQDALGYAGYGYTF. In DNA, the CDR3 is TGTGCCAGCAGCCAAGATGCCTTAGGTTATGCTGGCTATGGCTACACCTTC.

In its sample, this clonotype was seen a few times. V is TRBV10-3 and J is TRBJ2-2, with D hard to call. Trimming shortened V by 6 bases and J by 3 bases, and 8 bases separated the two germline ends. Germline CDR1 is ENHRY and CDR2 is SYGVKD. This CDR3 is 13 amino acids long. The CDR3 nucleotides are TGTGCCATCAGGGTTAGGGACACCGGGGAGCTGTTTTTT. Protein sequence: CAIRVRDTGELFF.

This clonotype has just one count. The rearrangement joins TRBV4-1 to TRBJ1-1; D call uncertain. Per germline, CDR1 MGHRA and CDR2 YSYEKL. Trimming removed 1 base at V and 2 bases at J, with 8 bases between. This CDR3 spans 14 amino acids. The CDR3 coding sequence is TGCGCCAGCAGCCAAGGACTGATCAACACTGAAGCTTTCTTT. Protein: CASSQGLINTEAFF.

Note on this clonotype: One end of the junction varies from germline; a read error may be responsible. CDR3 amino acids: CAQAGGEETQYF. The CDR3 coding sequence is TGCGCTCAGGCGGGGGGGGAAGAGACCCAGTACTTC. The chain has TRBV2 and TRBJ2-5; 9 nucleotides agree with TRBD2. CDR3 length equals 12 residues. Germline CDR1 SNHLY, CDR2 FYNNEI.

In nucleotides, the CDR3 is TGTGCCAGCAGCTCATGGCCGGAGTACGAGCAGTACTTC. The encoded protein is CASSSWPEYEQYF. J is TRBJ2-7 and V is TRBV7-6; D remains ambiguous. CDR3 length: 13 residues. CDR1 is SGHVS and CDR2 is FNYEAQ in the germline V gene. Deletions cut 4 bases from V and 4 bases from J, with 11 bases between.

This clonotype was detected a few times. The chain combines TRBV3-1 with TRBJ1-2; tentative D call: TRBD1 (5 bases). Germline-derived CDR1 and CDR2 are LGHDT and YNNKEL (reference sequence). The CDR3 contains 14 residues. V gave up 7 bases and J gave up 4 bases, with 16 bases separating them. The CDR3 loop reads CASKNRDGSYGYTF. CDR3 DNA: TGTGCCAGCAAGAATCGGGACGGATCCTATGGCTACACCTTC. Together with reference TRBV3-1 and TRBJ1-2, the CDR3 gives the full variable domain: DTAVSQTPKYLVTQMGNDKSIKCEQNLGHDTMYWYKQDSKKFLKIMFSYNNKELIINETVPNRFSPKSPDKAHLNLHINSLELGDSAVYFCASKNRDGSYGYTFGSGTRLTVV.

This clonotype has just a few counts. The V and J genes are TRBV3-1 and TRBJ2-3; D possibly uses TRBD1 or TRBD2 (6 bases each). Trimming took off 7 bases at V and 0 bases at J, with 14 bases between the two ends. Per germline, CDR1 LGHDT and CDR2 YNNKEL (reference sequence). This CDR3 has 15 amino acids. This CDR3 is CASTPGEASTDTQYF. The CDR3 coding sequence is TGTGCCAGCACCCCAGGGGAGGCTAGCACAGATACGCAGTATTTT.

The chain combines TRBV20-1 with TRBJ1-2; D remains ambiguous. Germline CDR1 is DFQATT and CDR2 is SNEGSKA (reference sequence). Deletions cut 4 bases from V and 4 bases from J, with 4 bases between. The length of the CDR3 is 10 residues. Here the CDR3 DNA reads TGCAGTGCTATACGCTATGGCTACACCTTC. Encoded protein: CSAIRYGYTF.

This clonotype was counted between two and nine times. The gene calls are TRBV7-2 and TRBJ1-6; no reliable D call. From germline, CDR1 is SGHTA and CDR2 FQGNSA. There are 14 residues in the CDR3. Trimming took off 1 base at V and 4 bases at J, with 5 bases between the two ends. The CDR3 DNA reads as TGTGCCAGCAGCTTAGTAGGTTATAATTCACCCCTCCACTTT. Amino acid sequence: CASSLVGYNSPLHF.

The sample holds many counts of this clonotype. CDR3 nucleotide sequence: TGCGCCAGCACCCTGGGGGTTGAGCAGTTCTTC. Translating it yields CASTLGVEQFF. The V and J genes are TRBV5-1 and TRBJ2-1; D is perhaps TRBD1 or TRBD2 (5 bases each). Germline V CDR1 and CDR2: SGHRS, YFSETQ. Trimming took off 6 bases at V and 9 bases at J, with 10 bases between the two ends. The CDR3 covers 11 residues.

There are a few counts of this clonotype. J is TRBJ1-2 and V is TRBV12-3 or TRBV12-4, with 9 bases aligning to TRBD1. V lost 8 bases, J lost 4 bases, and 17 bases stayed unmatched. This CDR3 is built from 17 residues. CDR3 sequence (DNA): TGTGCCAGCCTACCGCTTTCAACAGGGGGCCTACTCTATGGCTACACCTTC. Translation gives CASLPLSTGGLLYGYTF.

V usage is TRBV7-2 and J usage is TRBJ2-5; 9 positions match TRBD1. Germline CDR1 and CDR2: SGHTA and FQGNSA. The ends lost 8 bases at V and 8 bases at J; junction bases unmatched: 9. CDR3 length: 13 residues. CDR3 DNA: TGTGCCAGCGAGGACAGGGGAAAGAGAACCCAGTACTTC. It yields the protein CASEDRGKRTQYF.

This rearrangement joins TRBV25-1 to TRBJ2-1; TRBD1 aligns across 10 bases. CDR3 length: 16 residues. V gave up 5 bases and J gave up 2 bases; unmatched junction bases: 6. Germline CDR1 MGHDK, CDR2 SYGVNS. The CDR3: CASSKVGTGAYNEQFF. The DNA for the CDR3 is TGTGCCAGCAGTAAAGTTGGGACAGGGGCCTACAATGAGCAGTTCTTC.

This chain connects TRBV5-1 to TRBJ2-1; D remains ambiguous. There are 11 residues in the CDR3. The V gene lost 4 bases and the J gene lost 6 bases, with 5 bases spanning the gap. CDR1 is SGHRS and CDR2 is YFSETQ in the germline V gene. The CDR3 nucleotides are TGCGCCAGCAGCCGTACCAATGAGCAGTTCTTC. Its protein product is CASSRTNEQFF.

V usage is TRBV4-2 and J usage is TRBJ2-1, with D maybe TRBD1 (6 bases). This CDR3 contains 16 residues. The ends were cut back, 1 base at V and 4 bases at J, with 14 bases in the middle. CDR1 is LGHNA, CDR2 YNFKEQ, per germline. The CDR3 loop is CASSQALGADYNEQFF. CDR3 nucleotides: TGTGCCAGCAGCCAAGCTCTGGGGGCCGATTACAATGAGCAGTTCTTC.

V usage is TRBV10-2 and J usage is TRBJ1-5, with 8 bases that match TRBD1. The germline gives CDR1 WSHSY, CDR2 SAAADI. The V segment lost 4 bases and the J segment 1 base; nucleotides outside the gene matches: 3. The CDR3 loop spans 15 amino acids. The CDR3 DNA sequence: TGCGCCAGCAGTGCCACAGGGGGGAGCAATCAGCCCCAGCATTTT. Translation gives CASSATGGSNQPQHF.

The J gene is TRBJ1-2, the V gene TRBV19, with D tentatively TRBD1 (5 bases). The CDR3 loop spans 17 amino acids. Germline CDR1 reads LNHDA; CDR2 reads SQIVND (reference sequence). The V and J ends lost 7 bases and 4 bases respectively, with 25 bases between them. The CDR3 loop is CASNQGDGTKPGYGYTF. CDR3 DNA: TGTGCCAGTAACCAAGGGGACGGGACCAAACCGGGCTATGGCTACACCTTC. Full variable domain (rest looked up from reference TRBV19 and TRBJ1-2): DGGITQSPKYLFRKEGQNVTLSCEQNLNHDAMYWYRQDPGQGLRLIYYSQIVNDFQKGDIAEGYSVSREKKESFPLTVTSAQKNPTAFYLCASNQGDGTKPGYGYTFGSGTRLTVV.

This clonotype was counted a few times. The rearrangement joins TRBV4-2 to TRBJ2-5, with 9 bases matching TRBD1. Germline CDR1 is LGHNA and CDR2 is YNFKEQ. Losses at the gene ends were 0 bases for V and 5 bases for J; bases not matched to a gene: 10. The CDR3 is 17 amino acids. The CDR3 loop is CASSQDATGTGRETQYF. CDR3 bases: TGTGCCAGCAGCCAAGACGCCACCGGGACAGGGAGGGAGACCCAGTACTTC.

The V gene is TRBV5-1, the J gene TRBJ1-1; D remains unclear. This CDR3 comprises 14 residues. Germline V gene lookup returns CDR1 SGHRS and CDR2 YFSETQ. The V end lost 6 bases, the J end lost 0 bases, and 12 bases lay between the germline ends. The CDR3 nucleotides read TGCGCCAGCAAACCGGCAGAGATGAACACTGAAGCTTTCTTT. Protein: CASKPAEMNTEAFF.

This clonotype has just one count. The chain uses TRBV12-3 or TRBV12-4 and TRBJ2-7; the D is unclear. CDR3 length equals 15 residues. V lost 6 bases and J 3 bases, leaving 18 bases between the germline ends. As DNA, the CDR3 is TGTGCCAGCAGACTCGGACCCAGCCCCAACTACGAGCAGTACTTC. Residues: CASRLGPSPNYEQYF.

The rearrangement joins TRBV2 to TRBJ2-5; D unclear. The germline V and J ends were trimmed by 8 bases and 5 bases, with 15 bases remaining between them. The CDR3 has 13 amino acids. The V gene's germline CDR1 is SNHLY and CDR2 FYNNEI. The CDR3 DNA reads TGTGCCAGCTTGTATGGATTCCAGGAGACCCAGTACTTC. Translation gives CASLYGFQETQYF.

V usage is TRBV7-8 and J usage is TRBJ1-5; TRBD1 matches 7 bases. Germline assignment: CDR1 SGHVS and CDR2 FQNEAQ. The CDR3 has 15 residues. The trim removed 1 base at V and 2 bases at J, leaving 2 bases unmatched. The CDR3 DNA sequence: TGTGCCAGCAGCTTAGAGGGGACAGGCAATCAGCCCCAGCATTTT. Translating gives CASSLEGTGNQPQHF.

The chain joins TRBV4-1 to TRBJ2-4; perhaps TRBD2 as D (5 bases). V was cut by 4 bases and J by 0 bases, with 13 bases left in between. CDR3 length: 16 residues. Germline V lookup: CDR1 MGHRA, CDR2 YSYEKL. In nucleotides, the CDR3 is TGCGCCAGCAGCCCCCCCTTGGCGGGAGCCAAAAACATTCAGTACTTC. Encoded protein: CASSPPLAGAKNIQYF.

This sequence joins TRBV7-6 and TRBJ2-1; D is unclear. The V end was cut by 5 bases, the J end by 6 bases, with 11 bases between. This CDR3 contains 13 residues. The V gene's germline CDR1 is SGHVS and CDR2 FNYEAQ. Written as DNA, the CDR3 is TGTGCCAGCAGCCCCCAGGTTTCCAATGAGCAGTTCTTC. Translation: CASSPQVSNEQFF. The entire variable domain, with the rest obtained from reference TRBV7-6 and TRBJ2-1, is as follows: GAGVSQSPRYKVTKRGQDVALRCDPISGHVSLYWYRQALGQGPEFLTYFNYEAQQDKSGLPNDRFSAERPEGSISTLTIQRTEQRDSAMYRCASSPQVSNEQFFGPGTRLTVL.

This clonotype was observed a few times. The gene calls are TRBV6-6 and TRBJ2-3; TRBD2 agrees at 7 bases. Trimming cost V 6 bases and J 1 base; bases outside gene matches: 7. This CDR3 region has 15 residues. Germline CDR1 and CDR2: MNHNY and SVGAGI (reference sequence). The CDR3 DNA sequence: TGTGCCAGCAGCCTGAGCGGGGACGGCACAGATACGCAGTATTTT. This gives the protein CASSLSGDGTDTQYF.